The sequence of this TCR beta chain was determined in a study of blood T cell repertoires in COVID-19. Method: immunoSEQ multiplex PCR; TCRdb's copy keeps in-frame clones and lacks some. The sample carries fewer than 250,000 clones, roughly four fifths recorded once. The CDR3 has 13 amino acids. In germline, CDR1 is MNHEY, CDR2 SMNVEV (reference sequence). The junction had 4 bases not matched to a gene; V was cut back by 8 bases and J by 1 base. The origin of this receptor is a woman in her thirties or forties who had been exposed to COVID-19. The V call is TRBV27, the J call TRBJ1-1; 7 bases agree with TRBD1. Specimen: PBMCs or T cells enriched from blood (not recorded which). CDR3 DNA sequence: TGTGCCAGCGCGCCAGGGGGGAACACTGAAGCTTTCTTT. Encoded protein: CASAPGGNTEAFF.